Listed below are T cell receptor beta chains from one sample, sequenced in a study of identical twins. In TCRdb, the 5' RACE reads were re-called with MiXCR into one record per CDR3 protein. The table records fewer than 900,000 distinct CDR3 sequences, 21% of them present only once. Another study also made use of these data, one on T cells expressing NK-cell markers.

Sequencing was performed on PBMCs. All receptors derive from a woman aged 18-29 years in good health. Each CDR3 is given with its conserved first and last residue.

TRBV15 CATSRGGALSTDTQYF
TRBV9 CASSPRTSGIFGELFF
TRBV20-1 CSARRSSGRGNEQFF
TRBV11-3 CASSLALFEQYF
TRBV4-1 CASSQDVQGATETQYF
TRBV10-3 CAISESGGNDYNEQFF
TRBV4-1 CASSQDPRQAAYEQYF
TRBV5-5 CASSLIGRETEAFF
TRBV7-2 CASREGIAYNEQFF
TRBV29-1 CSVDDAGTSGTDTQYF
TRBV20-1 CSALGQFYEQYF
TRBV7-2 CASSPGLGGYNEQFF
TRBV20-1 CSAGLGSGSEKLFF
TRBV7-9 CASSLAYGSETQYF
TRBV7-9 CASSLSTGLETQYF
TRBV12-3/TRBV12-4 CASSATSWELFF
TRBV7-9 CASSFTGGTEAFF
TRBV4-3 CASSPDWLQETQYF
TRBV5-6 CASSEGRMGAKNIQYF
TRBV5-1 CASNQQGLDSPYGYTF
TRBV4-1 CASSQNSVNNEQFF
TRBV20-1 CSAEQGTNEKLFF
TRBV7-2 CASSWSGVETQYF
TRBV14 CASSQFPGSGYNEQFF
TRBV5-5 CASSGVPEAFF
TRBV30 CAWSEGWGNQPQHF
TRBV5-1 CASSPLFELLGQGETQYF
TRBV20-1 CSARFHTGHEQYF
TRBV24-1 CATRELAGGIEETQYF
TRBV5-5 CASSSGGLAGFNEQFF
TRBV9 CASSVRDRVNEQFF
TRBV20-1 CSAWGPNTEAFF
TRBV29-1 CSVEQGTSGETQYF
TRBV12-3/TRBV12-4 CASSFILQETQYF
TRBV15 CATSAKTTQETQYF